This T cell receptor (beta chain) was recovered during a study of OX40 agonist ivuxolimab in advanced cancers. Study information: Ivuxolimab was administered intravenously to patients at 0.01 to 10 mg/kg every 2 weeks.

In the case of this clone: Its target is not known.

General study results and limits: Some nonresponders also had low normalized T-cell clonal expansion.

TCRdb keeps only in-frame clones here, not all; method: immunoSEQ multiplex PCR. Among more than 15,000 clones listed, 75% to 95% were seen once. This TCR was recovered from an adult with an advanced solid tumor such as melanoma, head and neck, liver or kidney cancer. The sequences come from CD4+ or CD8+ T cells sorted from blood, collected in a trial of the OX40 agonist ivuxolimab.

The CDR3 coding sequence is TGTGCCACCAGCAGATTTGGGGCAGCGGGAGGGTGGGGTTACAATGAGCAGTTCTTC. Protein: CATSRFGAAGGWGYNEQFF. V and J are TRBV15 and TRBJ2-1; the match to TRBD2 covers 10 bases. V was pared by 2 bases and J by 4 bases, with 14 bases of the junction left unmatched. The CDR3 has 19 residues. Germline values: CDR1 LNHNV, CDR2 YYDKDF (reference sequence).